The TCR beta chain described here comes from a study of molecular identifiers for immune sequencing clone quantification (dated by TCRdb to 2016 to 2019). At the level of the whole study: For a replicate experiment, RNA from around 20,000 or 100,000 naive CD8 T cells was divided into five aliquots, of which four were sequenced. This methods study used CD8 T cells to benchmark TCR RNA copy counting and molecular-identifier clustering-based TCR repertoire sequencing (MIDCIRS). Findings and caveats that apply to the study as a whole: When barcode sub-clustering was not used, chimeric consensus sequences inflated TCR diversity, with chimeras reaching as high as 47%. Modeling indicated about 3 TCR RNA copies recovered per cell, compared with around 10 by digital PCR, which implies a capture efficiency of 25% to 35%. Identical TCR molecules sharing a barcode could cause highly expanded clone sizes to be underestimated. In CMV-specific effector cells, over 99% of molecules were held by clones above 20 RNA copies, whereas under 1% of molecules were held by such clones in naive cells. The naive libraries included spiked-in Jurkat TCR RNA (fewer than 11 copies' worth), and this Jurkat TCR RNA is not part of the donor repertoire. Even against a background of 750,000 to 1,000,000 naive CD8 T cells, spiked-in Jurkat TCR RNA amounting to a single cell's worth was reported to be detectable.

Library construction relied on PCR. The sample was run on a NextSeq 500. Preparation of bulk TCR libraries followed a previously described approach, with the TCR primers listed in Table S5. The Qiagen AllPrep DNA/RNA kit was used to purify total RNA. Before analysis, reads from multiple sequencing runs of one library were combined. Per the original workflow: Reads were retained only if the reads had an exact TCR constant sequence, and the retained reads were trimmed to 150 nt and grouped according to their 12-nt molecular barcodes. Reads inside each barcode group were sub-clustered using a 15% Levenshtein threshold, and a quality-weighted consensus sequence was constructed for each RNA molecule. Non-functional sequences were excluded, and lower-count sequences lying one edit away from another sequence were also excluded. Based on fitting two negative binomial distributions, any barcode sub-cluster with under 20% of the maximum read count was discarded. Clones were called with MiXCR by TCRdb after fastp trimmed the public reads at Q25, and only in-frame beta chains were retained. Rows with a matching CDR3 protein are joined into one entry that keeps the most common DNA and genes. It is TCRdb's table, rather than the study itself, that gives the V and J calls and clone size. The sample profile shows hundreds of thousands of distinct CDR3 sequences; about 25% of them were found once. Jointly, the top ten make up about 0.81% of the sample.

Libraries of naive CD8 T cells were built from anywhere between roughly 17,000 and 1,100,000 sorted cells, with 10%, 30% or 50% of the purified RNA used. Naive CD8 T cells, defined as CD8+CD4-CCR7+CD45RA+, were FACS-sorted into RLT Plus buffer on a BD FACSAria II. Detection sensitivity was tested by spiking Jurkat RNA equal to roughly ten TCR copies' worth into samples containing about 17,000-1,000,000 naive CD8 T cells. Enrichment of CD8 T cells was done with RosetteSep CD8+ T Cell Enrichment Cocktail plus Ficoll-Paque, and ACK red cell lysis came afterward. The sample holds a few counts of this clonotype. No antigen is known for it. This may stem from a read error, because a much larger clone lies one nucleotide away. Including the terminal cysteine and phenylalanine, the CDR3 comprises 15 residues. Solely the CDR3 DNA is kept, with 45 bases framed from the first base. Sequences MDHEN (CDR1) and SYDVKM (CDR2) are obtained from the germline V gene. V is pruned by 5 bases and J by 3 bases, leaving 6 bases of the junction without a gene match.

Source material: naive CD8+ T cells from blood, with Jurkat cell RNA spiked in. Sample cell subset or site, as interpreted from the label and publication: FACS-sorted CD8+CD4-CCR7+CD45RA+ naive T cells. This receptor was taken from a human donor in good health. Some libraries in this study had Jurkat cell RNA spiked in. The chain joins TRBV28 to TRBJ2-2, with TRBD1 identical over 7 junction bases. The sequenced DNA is TGTGCCAGCAGTCCGGGACAGCCGTACACCGGGGAGCTGTTTTTT. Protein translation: CASSPGQPYTGELFF.